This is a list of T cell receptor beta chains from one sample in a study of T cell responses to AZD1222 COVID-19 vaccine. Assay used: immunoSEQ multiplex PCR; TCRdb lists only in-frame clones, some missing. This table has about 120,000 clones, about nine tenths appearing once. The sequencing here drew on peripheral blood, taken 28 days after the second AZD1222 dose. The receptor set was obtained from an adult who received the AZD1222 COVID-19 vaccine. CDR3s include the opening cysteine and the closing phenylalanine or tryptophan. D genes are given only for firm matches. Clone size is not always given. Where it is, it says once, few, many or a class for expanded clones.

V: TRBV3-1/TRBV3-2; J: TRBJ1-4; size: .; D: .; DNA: TGTGCCAGCAGCCAGCTAGGGGGGTTCGATGAAAAACTGTTTTTT; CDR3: CASSQLGGFDEKLFF
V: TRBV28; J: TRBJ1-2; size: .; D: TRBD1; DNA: TGTGCCAGCAGTTCTTCAGGGACAGCGAACATCTATGGCTACACCTTC; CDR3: CASSSSGTANIYGYTF
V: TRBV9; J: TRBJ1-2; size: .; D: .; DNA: TGTGCCAGCAGCGCTACAAATCCGACAGCGCCTTTAGGCTACACCTTC; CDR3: CASSATNPTAPLGYTF
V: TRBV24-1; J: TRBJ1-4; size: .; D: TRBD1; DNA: TGTGCCACCAGTGACTCGACAGGGACAATAAATGAAAAACTGTTTTTT; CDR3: CATSDSTGTINEKLFF
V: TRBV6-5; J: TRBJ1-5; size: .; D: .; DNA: TGTGCCAGCATCCGGGTTTCGGGCGATCAGCCCCAGCATTTT; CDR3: CASIRVSGDQPQHF
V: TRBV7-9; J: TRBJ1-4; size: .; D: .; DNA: TGTGCCAGCAGCTTAGGTGGCAGGGGTTTCGAAAAACTGTTTTTT; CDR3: CASSLGGRGFEKLFF
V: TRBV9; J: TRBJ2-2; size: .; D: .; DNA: TGTGCCAGCAGCATTAGTTTGGAGAACACCGGGGAGCTGTTTTTT; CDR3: CASSISLENTGELFF
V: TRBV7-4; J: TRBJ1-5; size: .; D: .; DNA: TGTGCCAGCAGCTTACAGGGTGGTCAGCCCCAGCATTTT; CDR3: CASSLQGGQPQHF
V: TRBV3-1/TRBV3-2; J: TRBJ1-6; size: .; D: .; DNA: TGTGCCAGCAGCCAAGACTGGGGGGCAGAGTCACCCCTCCACTTT; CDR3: CASSQDWGAESPLHF
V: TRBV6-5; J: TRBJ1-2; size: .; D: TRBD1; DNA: TGTGCCAGCACCAGGGGGGGGGCTTATGGCTACACCTTC; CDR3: CASTRGGAYGYTF
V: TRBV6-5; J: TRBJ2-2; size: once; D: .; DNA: TGTGCCAGCAGTTATGACAGGAACACCGGGGAGCTGTTTTTT; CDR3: CASSYDRNTGELFF
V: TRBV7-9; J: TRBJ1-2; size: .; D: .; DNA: TGTGCCAGTAGTGCGGGCCGCTTGCCTAGGTATGGCTACACCTTC; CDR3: CASSAGRLPRYGYTF
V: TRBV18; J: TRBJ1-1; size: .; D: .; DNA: TGTGCCAGCTCAGGTACAGACAGAGACACTGAAGCTTTCTTT; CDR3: CASSGTDRDTEAFF
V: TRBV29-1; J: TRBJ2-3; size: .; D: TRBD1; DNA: TGCAGCGTGAGTGCGACAGGGGTTACCACAGATACGCAGTATTTT; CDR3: CSVSATGVTTDTQYF
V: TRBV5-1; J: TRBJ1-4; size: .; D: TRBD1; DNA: TGCGCCAGCAGCTATACAGGGGCGAGGGAAAAACTGTTTTTT; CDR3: CASSYTGAREKLFF
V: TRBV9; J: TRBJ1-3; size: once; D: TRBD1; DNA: TGTGCCAGCAGCGTAGGTTCAGGGGGTGGAAACACCATATATTTT; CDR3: CASSVGSGGGNTIYF
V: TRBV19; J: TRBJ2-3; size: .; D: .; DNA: TGTGCCAGTAGACAGACCGGGCGCCCTGATACGCAGTATTTT; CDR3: CASRQTGRPDTQYF
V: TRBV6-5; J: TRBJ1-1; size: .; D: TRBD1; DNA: TGTGCCAGCAGGGGACAGGGGTGGTCTGAAGCTTTCTTT; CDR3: CASRGQGWSEAFF
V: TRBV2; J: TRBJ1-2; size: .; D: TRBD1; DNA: TGTGCCAGCAGTCGGGACAGGGGGGGGAATGGCTACACCTTC; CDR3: CASSRDRGGNGYTF
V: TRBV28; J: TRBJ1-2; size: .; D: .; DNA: TGTGCCAGCCGAGGGGGAGCCAACTATGGCTACACCTTC; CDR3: CASRGGANYGYTF
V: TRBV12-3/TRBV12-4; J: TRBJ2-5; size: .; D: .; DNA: TGTGCCATACGCGGGGCAGGACAAGAGACCCAGTACTTC; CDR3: CAIRGAGQETQYF
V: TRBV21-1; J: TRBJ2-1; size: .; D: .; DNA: TGTGCCAGCAGCACCCTGACTAGTTTCTGCAATGAGCAGTTCTTC; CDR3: CASSTLTSFCNEQFF
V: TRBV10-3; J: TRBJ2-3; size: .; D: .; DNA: TGTGCCATCAAGATCGGGGGACCTCTAAGCACAGATACGCAGTATTTT; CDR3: CAIKIGGPLSTDTQYF
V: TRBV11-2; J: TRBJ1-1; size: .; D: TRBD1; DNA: TGTGCCAGCAGCATAGACAGGGGGACTGAAGCTTTCTTT; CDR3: CASSIDRGTEAFF
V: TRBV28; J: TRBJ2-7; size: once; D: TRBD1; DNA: TGTGCCAGCAGCCGCCCCGGGACAGGGGAATACGAGCAGTACTTC; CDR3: CASSRPGTGEYEQYF
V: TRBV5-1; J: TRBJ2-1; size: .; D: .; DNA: TGCGCCAGCAGCAAGGGACGAGACAATGAGCAGTTCTTC; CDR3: CASSKGRDNEQFF
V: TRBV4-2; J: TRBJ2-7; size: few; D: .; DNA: TGTGCCAGCAGCCGAGGGACCATCCCTCTCGAGCAGTACTTC; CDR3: CASSRGTIPLEQYF
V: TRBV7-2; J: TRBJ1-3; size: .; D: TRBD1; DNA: TGTGCCAGCAGCCTGAGACAGGGCAGCACCATATATTTT; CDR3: CASSLRQGSTIYF
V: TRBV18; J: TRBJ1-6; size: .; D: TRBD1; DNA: TGTGCCAGCTCACCGAGACAGGGTGACAATTCACCCCTCCACTTT; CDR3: CASSPRQGDNSPLHF
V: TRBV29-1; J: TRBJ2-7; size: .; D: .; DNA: TGCAGCGTTCAAGTTTCCTACGAGCAGTACTTC; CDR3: CSVQVSYEQYF
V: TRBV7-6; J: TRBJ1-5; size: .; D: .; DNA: TGTGCCAGCAGCTTACAGGGTGGTAGCAATCAGCCCCAGCATTTT; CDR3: CASSLQGGSNQPQHF
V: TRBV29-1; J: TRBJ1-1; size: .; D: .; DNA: TGCAGCGTTGAAGACGACAAAGGCGGAGAAGCTTTCTTT; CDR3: CSVEDDKGGEAFF
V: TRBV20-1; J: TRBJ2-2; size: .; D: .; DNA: TGCAGTGCTAAGCTATCCGGGGAGCTGTTTTTT; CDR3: CSAKLSGELFF
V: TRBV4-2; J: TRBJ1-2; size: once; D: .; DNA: TGTGCCAGCAGCCAAGATAGCCGGCAGGGCGGCTATGGCTACACCTTC; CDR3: CASSQDSRQGGYGYTF
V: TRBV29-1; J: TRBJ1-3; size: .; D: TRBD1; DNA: TGTGGGACAGGGGGCACATCTGGAAACACCATATATTTT; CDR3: CGTGGTSGNTIYF
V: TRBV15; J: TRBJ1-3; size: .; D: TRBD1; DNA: TGTGCCACCAGCAGAAGGGACAGCTCTGGAAACACCATATATTTT; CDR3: CATSRRDSSGNTIYF
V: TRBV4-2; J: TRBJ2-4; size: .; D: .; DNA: TGTGCCAGCAGCCAAGACCCAGGGGTGGGAAACATTCAGTACTTC; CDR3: CASSQDPGVGNIQYF
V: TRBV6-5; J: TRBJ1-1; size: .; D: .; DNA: TGTGCCAGCAGTTACTCGAACAGCCCGGGCACTGAAGCTTTCTTT; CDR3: CASSYSNSPGTEAFF
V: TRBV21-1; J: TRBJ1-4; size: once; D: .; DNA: TGTGCCAGCAACGGGGAAACAGGGGGCGCGGTGCCGACTAATGAAAAACTGTTTTTT; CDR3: CASNGETGGAVPTNEKLFF
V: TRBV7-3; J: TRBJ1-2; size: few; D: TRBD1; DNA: TGTGCCAGCAGCTTTTCGCAGGGGGATGGCTACACCTTC; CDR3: CASSFSQGDGYTF
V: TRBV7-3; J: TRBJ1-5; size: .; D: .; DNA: TGTGCCAGCAGCTTAGGACTCGTTAGCAATCAGCCCCAGCATTTT; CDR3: CASSLGLVSNQPQHF
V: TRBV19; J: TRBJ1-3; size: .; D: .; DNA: TGTGCCAGTAGTACCCCACCGGGATCCCGAGGAAACACCATATATTTT; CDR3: CASSTPPGSRGNTIYF
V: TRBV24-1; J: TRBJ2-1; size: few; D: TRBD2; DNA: TGTGCCACCAGTGATTTCGGAACCGGGACTAGCGGGGCTGTTGAGCAGTTCTTC; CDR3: CATSDFGTGTSGAVEQFF
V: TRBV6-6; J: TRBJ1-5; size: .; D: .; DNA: TGTGCCAGCAGTTACTCGATGGGGGATCAGCCCCAGCATTTT; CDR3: CASSYSMGDQPQHF
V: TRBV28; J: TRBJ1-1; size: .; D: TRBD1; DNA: TGTGCCAGCAGCCCCGGGAGGGGGCTTACGAACACTGAAGCTTTCTTT; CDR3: CASSPGRGLTNTEAFF
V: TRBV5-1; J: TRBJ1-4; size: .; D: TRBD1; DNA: TGCGCCAGCAGCCTACAGGGGGGAAATGAAAAACTGTTTTTT; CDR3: CASSLQGGNEKLFF
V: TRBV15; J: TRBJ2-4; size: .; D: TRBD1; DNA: TGTGCCACCAGCAGAGATGGGTGGACCGGGACAGAGCCAACTCTAGCCAAAAACATTCAGTACTTC; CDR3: CATSRDGWTGTEPTLAKNIQYF
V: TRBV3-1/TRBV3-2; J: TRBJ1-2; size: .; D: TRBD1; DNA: TGTGCCAGCAGCCCTCCGGGACAGCCGTATGGCTACACCTTC; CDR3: CASSPPGQPYGYTF